Presented here are 5 T cell receptor beta chains from one specimen sequenced in a study of T cell responses to AZD1222 COVID-19 vaccine. The repertoire was sequenced with immunoSEQ multiplex PCR; TCRdb's copy has only in-frame clones and lacks some. The repertoire holds over 150,000 clones, with approximately 90% as singletons. The sequencing used peripheral blood, collected on day 0 of AZD1222 vaccination. The receptor source for this set is an adult in good health.

The rearrangement links TRBV9 to TRBJ1-3; D is unresolved. Trimming shortened V by 0 bases and J by 2 bases, and 6 bases separated the two germline ends. Germline CDR1 reads SGDLS; CDR2 reads YYNGEE. The CDR3 has 14 amino acids. In DNA form, the CDR3 reads TGTGCCAGCAGCGTAGAGAGGCCTGGAAACACCATATATTTT. This codes for CASSVERPGNTIYF.

The J gene is TRBJ1-2, the V gene TRBV12-3 or TRBV12-4; 7 nucleotides align to TRBD1. V lost 6 bases and J lost 2; bases outside the gene matches: 3. CDR3 size: 13 residues. CDR3 sequence reads: CASSPDRNYGYTF. CDR3 sequence (DNA): TGTGCCAGCAGCCCGGACAGGAACTATGGCTACACCTTC.

The chain recombines TRBV7-6 with TRBJ2-5; TRBD2 might be the D (6 bases). The CDR3 is 14 amino acids. Trimming removed 3 bases at V and 2 bases at J, with 10 bases between. Germline CDR1 reads SGHVS; CDR2 reads FNYEAQ. DNA for the CDR3: TGTGCCAGCAGCTTCCCGGGGGAACAAGAGACCCAGTACTTC. It translates to CASSFPGEQETQYF.

The J gene is TRBJ1-2, the V gene TRBV5-6; D ambiguous. The CDR3 spans 13 residues. Trimming shortened V by 5 bases and J by 6 bases, and 14 bases separated the two germline ends. CDR1 and CDR2 from the germline V gene are SGHDT and YYEEEE. The DNA of the CDR3 is TGTGCCAGCAGATCGGACCTAGGTCATGGCTACACCTTC. It codes for CASRSDLGHGYTF.

This chain uses TRBV27 with TRBJ2-7, with D possibly matching TRBD2 (8 bases). The CDR3 contains 15 residues. In germline, CDR1 is MNHEY, CDR2 SMNVEV (reference sequence). V was trimmed by 6 bases and J by 4 bases, leaving 19 bases between them. CDR3 sequence reads: CASRNGRGQGYEQYF. As DNA, the CDR3 is TGTGCCAGCAGAAACGGGAGGGGGCAGGGGTACGAGCAGTACTTC.